These T cell receptor beta chains were read from a single sample in a study of cytomegalovirus exposure and HLA in healthy donors. Generated by immunoSEQ multiplex PCR, the TCRdb table keeps only in-frame clones and is missing some. The sample shows some 110,000 clones, around 86% of them seen only once. The sample was PBMCs. These receptors were collected from a young woman in good health and CMV-seropositive. The CDR3 runs from the conserved cysteine through the conserved F or W. The D gene is left open where the match is weak. Rows may omit the clone size; those that give it use once, few, many or a size class.

j_call: TRBJ2-7
v_call: TRBV4-2
clone_size: .
d_call: .
cdr3_nt: TGTGCCAGCAGCCAAGATCTTAGCCACCGATCGACCTACGAGCAGTACTTC
cdr3_aa: CASSQDLSHRSTYEQYF

j_call: TRBJ2-7
v_call: TRBV5-1
clone_size: few
d_call: .
cdr3_nt: TGCGCCAGCGGGACCCGGGGGACCCCCGAGCAGTACTTC
cdr3_aa: CASGTRGTPEQYF

j_call: TRBJ2-7
v_call: TRBV10-3
clone_size: .
d_call: .
cdr3_nt: TGTGCCATCAGTGAGTCAGACTTCTACGAGCAGTACTTC
cdr3_aa: CAISESDFYEQYF

j_call: TRBJ2-7
v_call: TRBV11-2
clone_size: .
d_call: TRBD1
cdr3_nt: TGTGCCAGCAGCAATCGACGGACAGGGAGGGAGCAGTACTTC
cdr3_aa: CASSNRRTGREQYF

j_call: TRBJ1-2
v_call: TRBV5-6
clone_size: .
d_call: .
cdr3_nt: TGTGCCAGCAGCTTGGCCGCTAATTATGGCTACACCTTC
cdr3_aa: CASSLAANYGYTF

j_call: TRBJ1-2
v_call: TRBV4-1
clone_size: .
d_call: .
cdr3_nt: TGCGCCAGCAGCCAACTGGCAGGGCCTTACTATGGCTACACCTTC
cdr3_aa: CASSQLAGPYYGYTF

j_call: TRBJ2-3
v_call: TRBV5-1
clone_size: .
d_call: .
cdr3_nt: TGCGCCAGCAGCTTGGACAGAAGCACAGATACGCAGTATTTT
cdr3_aa: CASSLDRSTDTQYF

j_call: TRBJ2-5
v_call: TRBV9
clone_size: .
d_call: .
cdr3_nt: TGTGCCAGCAGCGTAGAACAGGGGACCCAGTACTTC
cdr3_aa: CASSVEQGTQYF

j_call: TRBJ1-5
v_call: TRBV15
clone_size: once
d_call: .
cdr3_nt: TGTGCCACCACCGGGACAAATAGCAATCAGCCCCAGCATTTT
cdr3_aa: CATTGTNSNQPQHF

j_call: TRBJ2-2
v_call: TRBV10-3
clone_size: .
d_call: TRBD1
cdr3_nt: TGTGCCATCAGTGGCCAGGGGGCAGCGAACACCGGGGAGCTGTTTTTT
cdr3_aa: CAISGQGAANTGELFF

j_call: TRBJ1-2
v_call: TRBV5-1
clone_size: .
d_call: TRBD1
cdr3_nt: TGCGCCAGCAGCTTGGCCCCCTGGTTAGGGGGCGGTCGTCGGGGCTACACCTTC
cdr3_aa: CASSLAPWLGGGRRGYTF

j_call: TRBJ1-2
v_call: TRBV5-1
clone_size: .
d_call: .
cdr3_nt: TGCGCCAGCAGCTTCACGACTAGCGATGGCTACACCTTC
cdr3_aa: CASSFTTSDGYTF

j_call: TRBJ2-4
v_call: TRBV9
clone_size: once
d_call: TRBD2
cdr3_nt: TGTGCCAGCAGCCGGGAGGGCAGGGACAAAAACATTCAGTACTTC
cdr3_aa: CASSREGRDKNIQYF

j_call: TRBJ2-4
v_call: TRBV19
clone_size: .
d_call: .
cdr3_nt: TGTGCCAGTAGTATAGGCACTCCGCGGGTAGCCAAAAACATTCAGTACTTC
cdr3_aa: CASSIGTPRVAKNIQYF

j_call: TRBJ2-2
v_call: TRBV10-3
clone_size: .
d_call: TRBD2
cdr3_nt: TGTGCCATCAGCTCGTATAGCGGGGGGGTGAACACCGGGGAGCTGTTTTTT
cdr3_aa: CAISSYSGGVNTGELFF

j_call: TRBJ2-1
v_call: TRBV4-1
clone_size: .
d_call: TRBD2
cdr3_nt: TGCGCCAGCAGCACAGGGACTAGAGTGGGGCACAATGAGCAGTTCTTC
cdr3_aa: CASSTGTRVGHNEQFF